This TCR beta chain derives from a study of shared clonotypes between healthy human individuals. Study findings and constraints: Sorted-subset sequencing was shown by rarefaction to be incomplete despite large depth.

This clone showed up just a few times. Its antigen is not identified. In the same sample, other DNA sequences code for this CDR3. In the authors' methods: There were no quality scores in the junction-only immunoSEQ sequences, so filtering differed. TCRdb keeps only in-frame clones here, not all; method: immunoSEQ multiplex PCR. V, J and clone size are taken as reported in that table, and D and trimming were inferred from the DNA itself. Of about 2 million clones listed, about 95% were seen once; the top ten hold around 0.13%. The source material was naive CD4+ T cells sorted from blood. The subset was: CD45RA+ positively selected. This TCR derives from a man aged 18 to 30 in good health.

The CDR3 DNA reads as TGCGCCAGCAGCTTGGAGGGAAGCAATCAGCCCCAGCATTTT. This codes for CASSLEGSNQPQHF. The chain joins TRBV5-1 to TRBJ1-5; no clear D gene. The germline V gene encodes CDR1 SGHRS and CDR2 YFSETQ. The ends were cut back, 0 bases at V and 1 base at J, with 5 bases in the middle. The CDR3 loop spans 14 amino acids.